This T cell receptor beta chain appears in the sequencing data of a study of blood T cell repertoires in COVID-19. For the study at large: The samples span acute and convalescent COVID-19 from the United States, Italy and Spain. From T cells, B-cell-depleted T cells, or PBMCs came the material, which was cDNA or gDNA.

The authors' processing: Estimated nucleated cell counts came from reference gene primer amplification. TCRdb's copy holds only in-frame clones and misses some; the assay was immunoSEQ multiplex PCR. The DNA gave D and trimming, while V, J and clone size come from that table. The sample includes 150,000 or so clones, 55% to 75% of them seen just once. CDR1 and CDR2 from the germline V gene are MGHRA and YSYEKL. There are 15 residues in the CDR3. Trimming pared 3 bases from V and 7 bases from J, leaving 13 bases between. What was sequenced was peripheral blood. The receptor's source is a woman in her 70s with acute or convalescent COVID-19. The chain uses TRBV4-1 and TRBJ1-6; the D gene is possibly TRBD1 (5 bases). The CDR3 bases are TGCGCCAGCAGCCAGGCGGGACGGGTAAATTCACCCCTCCACTTT. It encodes CASSQAGRVNSPLHF.